This TCR beta chain appears in the sequencing data of a study of neoadjuvant nivolumab and ipilimumab in lung cancer. Study-wide findings and caveats: From pretherapy to surgery, tumor richness and clonality rose with dual therapy. Pathologic regression was not significantly tied to TCR clonality. TCR richness and clonality were higher in tumors than adjacent uninvolved lung. Blood richness before therapy tracked richness in tumors resected after neoadjuvant therapy.

Data came from immunoSEQ multiplex PCR; TCRdb stores just in-frame clones and leaves some out. Of tens of thousands of clones in the sample, roughly 91% are singletons; the top ten hold about 4%. Germline V gene lookup returns CDR1 GTSNPN and CDR2 SVGIG (reference sequence). The CDR3 loop spans 12 amino acids. V lost 4 bases and J 0 bases, leaving 6 bases between the germline ends. Points on this clone: Its specificity is not known.

The clonotype comes from an adult with non-small cell lung cancer. Some clones in this sample may be carry-over from other donors' samples. This specimen was blood, taken before neoadjuvant nivolumab, alone or with ipilimumab. This rearrangement joins TRBV30 to TRBJ1-1, with D hard to call. Written as DNA, the CDR3 is TGTGCCTGGAAAGCGATGAACACTGAAGCTTTCTTT. Translation: CAWKAMNTEAFF.